A single T cell receptor (beta chain) is shown here with its context. The target antigen is unknown. The V end was cut by 2 bases, the J end by 0 bases, with 23 bases between. The CDR3 covers 19 residues. CDR1 is SGHVS and CDR2 is FQNEAQ in the germline V gene. At the deep level, the assay was run. Sequenced by immunoSEQ multiplex PCR; TCRdb stores in-frame clones only, minus some. The repertoire holds about 520,000 clones, with 95% to 96% as singletons. This specimen belongs to a study of shared clonotypes between healthy human individuals. The study's findings and limits: For sorted subsets, rarefaction showed incomplete sequencing despite large depth. Memory subsets had estimated richness that was generally smaller than that of naive subsets.

The chain is built from TRBV7-8 and TRBJ2-7, with D hard to call. Sequencing was done on a sample of naive CD4+ T cells sorted from blood. Described subset: CD45RA+ positively selected. This TCR derives from a woman in her 30s in good health. The CDR3 protein is CASSLFAVWAQPSSYEQYF. CDR3 nucleotides: TGTGCCAGCAGCTTATTTGCCGTCTGGGCGCAGCCGAGCTCCTACGAGCAGTACTTC.